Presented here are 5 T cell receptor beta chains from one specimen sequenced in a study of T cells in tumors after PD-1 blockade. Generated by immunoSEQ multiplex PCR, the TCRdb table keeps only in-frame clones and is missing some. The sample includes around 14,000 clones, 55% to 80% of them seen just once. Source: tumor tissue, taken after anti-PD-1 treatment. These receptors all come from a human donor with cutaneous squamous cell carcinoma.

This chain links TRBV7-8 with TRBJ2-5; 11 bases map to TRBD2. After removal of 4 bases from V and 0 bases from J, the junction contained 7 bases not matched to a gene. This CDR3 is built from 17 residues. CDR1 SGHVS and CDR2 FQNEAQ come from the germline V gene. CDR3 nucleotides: TGTGCCAGCAGCTGGGGACTAGCGGCCATGTACCAAGAGACCCAGTACTTC. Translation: CASSWGLAAMYQETQYF. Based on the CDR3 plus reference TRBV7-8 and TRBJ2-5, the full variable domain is GAGVSQSPRYKVAKRGQDVALRCDPISGHVSLFWYQQALGQGPEFLTYFQNEAQLDKSGLPSDRFFAERPEGSVSTLKIQRTQQEDSAVYLCASSWGLAAMYQETQYFGPGTRLLVL.

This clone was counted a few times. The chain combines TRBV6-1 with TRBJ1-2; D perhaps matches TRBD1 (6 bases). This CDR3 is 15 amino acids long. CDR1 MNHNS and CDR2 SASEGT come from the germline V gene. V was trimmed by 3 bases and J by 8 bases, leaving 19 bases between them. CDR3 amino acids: CASSEGAARYRGYTF. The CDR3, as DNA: TGTGCCAGCAGTGAGGGGGCAGCTCGTTACCGGGGCTACACCTTC.

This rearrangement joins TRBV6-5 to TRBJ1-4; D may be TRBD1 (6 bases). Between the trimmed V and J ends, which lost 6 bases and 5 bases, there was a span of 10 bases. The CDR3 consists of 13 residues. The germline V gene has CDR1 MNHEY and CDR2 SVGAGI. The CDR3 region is CASRRTENEKLFF. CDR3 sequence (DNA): TGTGCCAGCAGGAGGACAGAAAATGAAAAACTGTTTTTT.

The CDR3, as DNA: TGTGCCAGTAGTTTTGGGACAGGGGAGTATCAGCCCCAGCATTTT. Translating gives CASSFGTGEYQPQHF. The chain has TRBV19 and TRBJ1-5, with 10 bases fitting TRBD1. The CDR3 runs to 15 residues. CDR1 is LNHDA and CDR2 is SQIVND in the germline V gene (reference sequence). Germline trimming cut 5 bases from V and 5 bases from J; bases unmatched to any gene: 6. Full variable domain (missing parts from reference TRBV19 and TRBJ1-5): DGGITQSPKYLFRKEGQNVTLSCEQNLNHDAMYWYRQDPGQGLRLIYYSQIVNDFQKGDIAEGYSVSREKKESFPLTVTSAQKNPTAFYLCASSFGTGEYQPQHFGDGTRLSIL.

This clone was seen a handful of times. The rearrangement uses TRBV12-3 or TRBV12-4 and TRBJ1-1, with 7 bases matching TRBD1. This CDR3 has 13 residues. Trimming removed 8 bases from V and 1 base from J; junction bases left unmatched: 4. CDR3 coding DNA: TGTGCCAGCGGGGACAGCTGGAACACTGAAGCTTTCTTT. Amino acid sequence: CASGDSWNTEAFF.